A selection of T cell receptor beta chains follows, all from one sample in a study of blood T cell repertoires in COVID-19. Assay: immunoSEQ multiplex PCR; the TCRdb copy retains only in-frame clones and omits some. The sample includes roughly 270,000 clones, almost 85% seen only once; the top ten take less than 6.5%. Source material: peripheral blood. These receptors were obtained from a man in his forties or fifties with active or convalescent COVID-19. CDR3s include the opening cysteine and the closing phenylalanine or tryptophan. Each record gives: D gene, J gene, V gene, CDR3 DNA, CDR3 protein. The D gene is left open where the match is weak.

D: NA; J: TRBJ2-2; V: TRBV28; DNA: TGTGCCAGCAGTACCTTTTGGAGGGCGAAGACCGGGGAGCTGTTTTTT; CDR3: CASSTFWRAKTGELFF
D: NA; J: TRBJ1-2; V: TRBV6-5; DNA: TGTGCCAGCAGTTACTCGAGGGGAGGAGGGGATGGCTACACCTTC; CDR3: CASSYSRGGGDGYTF
D: NA; J: TRBJ1-3; V: TRBV13; DNA: TGTGCCAGCAGCTATGGGAGCGGAGGGCCTGGAAACACCATATATTTT; CDR3: CASSYGSGGPGNTIYF
D: TRBD2; J: TRBJ2-7; V: TRBV5-4; DNA: TGTGCCAGCAGCGAGACTAGCGGGATTTCCCACGAGCAGTACTTC; CDR3: CASSETSGISHEQYF
D: NA; J: TRBJ2-7; V: TRBV28; DNA: TGTGCCAGCAGTTTAAGGGGACACTACGAGCAGTACTTC; CDR3: CASSLRGHYEQYF
D: TRBD1; J: TRBJ1-2; V: TRBV5-1; DNA: TGCGCCAGCAGCTTGGAACAGGGGGGTGGCTACACCTTC; CDR3: CASSLEQGGGYTF
D: NA; J: TRBJ1-2; V: TRBV6-6; DNA: TGTGCCAGCAGTGTATCCCGAGGGCCCAACTATGGCTACACCTTC; CDR3: CASSVSRGPNYGYTF
D: NA; J: TRBJ2-4; V: TRBV28; DNA: TGTGCCAGCAGCCTAACCCGGGGGGCCAAAAACATTCAGTACTTC; CDR3: CASSLTRGAKNIQYF
D: TRBD2; J: TRBJ2-3; V: TRBV29-1; DNA: TGCAGCTTTCGGGGACTAGAGTTTTCAGATACGCAGTATTTT; CDR3: CSFRGLEFSDTQYF
D: TRBD2; J: TRBJ2-2; V: TRBV9; DNA: TGTGCCAGCAGCACAGCGGGAGGAAACACCGGGGAGCTGTTTTTT; CDR3: CASSTAGGNTGELFF
D: NA; J: TRBJ1-2; V: TRBV27; DNA: TGTGCCAGCAGTCCAGCTGGGGGGGCAAACAAAGGCTACACCTTC; CDR3: CASSPAGGANKGYTF
D: TRBD2; J: TRBJ2-7; V: TRBV9; DNA: TGTGCCAGCAGCGTAGAAGCGGGGCTCTACGAGCAGTACTTC; CDR3: CASSVEAGLYEQYF
D: TRBD1; J: TRBJ2-7; V: TRBV5-6; DNA: TGTGCCAGCAGCTCTGGACAGGGTTACGAGCAGTACTTC; CDR3: CASSSGQGYEQYF
D: TRBD2; J: TRBJ2-5; V: TRBV9; DNA: TGTGCCAGCAGCGCCCGACTAGCGGGAACGCAAGAGACCCAGTACTTC; CDR3: CASSARLAGTQETQYF
D: NA; J: TRBJ2-5; V: TRBV4-1; DNA: TGCGCCAGCAGCCCCGGACAGTCACCCTACCAAGAGACCCAGTACTTC; CDR3: CASSPGQSPYQETQYF
D: NA; J: TRBJ2-1; V: TRBV4-2; DNA: TGTGCCAGCAGCCTGCGTGATGAGCAGTTCTTC; CDR3: CASSLRDEQFF
D: TRBD2; J: TRBJ2-2; V: TRBV2; DNA: TGTGCCAGCAAACGGCGGGAGAGTAGCGGGGAGCTGTTTTTT; CDR3: CASKRRESSGELFF
D: TRBD1; J: TRBJ2-7; V: TRBV5-1; DNA: TGCGCCAGCAGCTTTACGGGACAGGGCTACGAGCAGTACTTC; CDR3: CASSFTGQGYEQYF
D: NA; J: TRBJ2-5; V: TRBV7-9; DNA: TGTGCCAGCAGCTTAGACAGACAGCAAGAGACCCAGTACTTC; CDR3: CASSLDRQQETQYF
D: TRBD2; J: TRBJ2-3; V: TRBV5-1; DNA: TGCGCCAGCAGCTTGGGGACTAGCTCTGATACGCAGTATTTT; CDR3: CASSLGTSSDTQYF
D: NA; J: TRBJ2-7; V: TRBV2; DNA: TGTGCCAGCGGGGGGAGGTCCTACGAGCAGTACTTC; CDR3: CASGGRSYEQYF
D: TRBD2; J: TRBJ2-1; V: TRBV11-2; DNA: TGTGCCAGCAGAGGGCTAGCGGGAGGTCCCTACAATGAGCAGTTCTTC; CDR3: CASRGLAGGPYNEQFF